This T cell receptor beta chain was sequenced for a study of blood T cell repertoires in COVID-19. Study-level information: Samples of COVID-19 (acute and convalescent) were obtained from the United States, Italy and Spain.

Repertoires were generated with immunoSEQ multiplex PCR, while TCRdb's copy carries only in-frame clones and drops some. This table holds 230,000 or so clones, roughly 88% found once. Participant ages covered 18 to 89 years across some 25 US areas. Participant reports of clinical history set cohort assignment. Per germline, CDR1 MNHEY and CDR2 SVGAGI. The CDR3 is 16 amino acids. Trimming took off 0 bases at V and 6 bases at J, with 15 bases between the two ends. The TCR was taken from a woman in her forties with acute COVID-19. Sequencing input: PBMCs or T cells enriched from blood (not recorded which). This chain connects TRBV6-5 to TRBJ2-1, with D perhaps TRBD1 (6 bases). CDR3 residues: CASSYSDRRGGNEQFF. The CDR3 nucleotides read TGTGCCAGCAGTTACTCGGACAGAAGAGGAGGCAATGAGCAGTTCTTC.